Listed below are T cell receptor beta chains from one sample, sequenced in a study of T cells in Graves' hyperthyroidism and ophthalmopathy. TCRdb redid the calling of the multiplex PCR reads with MiXCR, one entry per CDR3 protein. The data show hundreds of thousands of distinct CDR3 sequences, 13% seen once. The specimen was blood. The origin of the receptors is a woman younger than 35 with Graves' hyperthyroidism. Both conserved end residues are part of each CDR3. The D gene is left open where the match is weak. The listing skips clone size in some rows; elsewhere it reads once, few, many or a size class.

TRBJ2-1,TRBV24-1,TRBD2,few,CATSDPGLAEFF,TGTGCCACCAGTGACCCGGGACTAGCGGAGTTCTTC
TRBJ2-3,TRBV28,.,many,CASSSMRGLLVDTQYF,TGTGCCAGCAGTTCTATGCGGGGGCTACTGGTGGATACGCAGTATTTT
TRBJ2-2,TRBV15,.,few,CATSRLYTNTGELFF,TGTGCCACCAGCAGACTCTACACGAACACCGGGGAGCTGTTTTTT
TRBJ2-1,TRBV6-2/TRBV6-3,TRBD2,many,CASSAAVTGSGRAWTYNEQFF,TGTGCCAGCAGTGCCGCGGTTACCGGGAGCGGGAGGGCATGGACCTACAATGAGCAGTTCTTC
TRBJ1-5,TRBV20-1,.,.,CSARGRTQENQPQHF,TGCAGTGCTAGAGGGCGGACCCAAGAGAATCAGCCCCAGCATTTT
TRBJ2-5,TRBV7-2,.,many,CASSFQQGRETQYF,TGTGCCAGCAGCTTCCAACAGGGGAGGGAGACCCAGTACTTC
TRBJ2-7,TRBV20-1,.,many,CSAKSGMDGVYEQYF,TGCAGTGCTAAGTCCGGTATGGACGGGGTCTACGAGCAGTACTTC
TRBJ2-2,TRBV9,.,few,CASTATTTNTGELFF,TGTGCCAGCACCGCAACGACAACGAACACCGGGGAGCTGTTTTTT
TRBJ2-5,TRBV28,.,.,CASSPPGTGLETQYF,TGTGCCAGCAGCCCCCCCGGGACCGGGCTAGAGACCCAGTACTTC
TRBJ2-7,TRBV9,.,many,CASSVEGLHRWGYEQYF,TGTGCCAGCAGCGTAGAGGGACTCCATCGCTGGGGATACGAGCAGTACTTC
TRBJ1-4,TRBV28,.,.,CASSRPRPNQLFF,TGTGCCAGCAGTCGACCGAGGCCCAATCAACTGTTTTTT
TRBJ2-3,TRBV12-3/TRBV12-4,TRBD2,many,CASTEGSVAGSTDTQYF,TGTGCCAGCACCGAGGGGAGCGTAGCGGGGAGCACAGATACGCAGTATTTT
TRBJ2-3,TRBV7-9,.,many,CASSHRMPRGDTQYF,TGTGCCAGCAGCCATCGGATGCCCAGAGGGGATACGCAGTATTTT
TRBJ2-1,TRBV6-2/TRBV6-3,.,many,CASSYKRPPYNEQFF,TGTGCCAGCAGTTATAAGAGACCCCCCTACAATGAGCAGTTCTTC
TRBJ2-7,TRBV9,.,.,CASSLRGLPYNEQYF,TGTGCCAGCAGCCTCCGGGGACTCCCTTACAATGAGCAGTACTTC
TRBJ2-1,TRBV7-8,TRBD2,many,CASSLPVGSGGSHEQFF,TGTGCCAGCAGCTTACCGGTTGGCAGCGGGGGGAGTCATGAGCAGTTCTTC
TRBJ2-7,TRBV7-2,.,many,CASSLIPRGDSEQYF,TGTGCCAGCAGCTTAATCCCGCGGGGGGACAGCGAGCAGTACTTC
TRBJ2-3,TRBV9,TRBD1,once,CASSPRQGVSTDTQYF,TGTGCCAGCAGCCCTCGACAGGGGGTTAGCACAGATACGCAGTATTTT
TRBJ2-1,TRBV28,.,many,CASRPKERAGNNEQFF,TGTGCCAGCAGACCCAAGGAGAGGGCTGGAAACAATGAGCAGTTCTTC
TRBJ2-7,TRBV15,.,many,CATSRDTGIDEQYF,TGTGCCACCAGCAGAGATACCGGGATTGACGAGCAGTACTTC
TRBJ2-5,TRBV5-1,TRBD2,.,CASSLAPGGYQETQYF,TGCGCCAGCAGCTTGGCCCCGGGGGGGTACCAAGAGACCCAGTACTTC
TRBJ1-5,TRBV28,.,many,CASPDISAPQHF,TGTGCCAGCCCCGACATATCAGCGCCCCAGCATTTT
TRBJ2-3,TRBV13,.,few,CASSLEGVSSNTQYF,TGTGCCAGCAGCTTAGAGGGGGTTTCGTCAAATACGCAGTATTTT
TRBJ1-4,TRBV18,.,many,CASSPPATNEKLFF,TGTGCCAGCTCACCACCAGCAACTAATGAAAAACTGTTTTTT
TRBJ1-5,TRBV19,.,few,CASSIALQDNSNQPQHF,TGTGCCAGTAGTATAGCGCTACAGGATAATAGCAATCAGCCCCAGCATTTT
TRBJ2-2,TRBV7-6,.,many,CASSFAAGELFF,TGTGCCAGCAGCTTTGCCGCCGGGGAGCTGTTTTTT
TRBJ2-2,TRBV27,.,few,CASRRLSTGELFF,TGTGCCAGCAGGAGGTTGAGTACCGGGGAGCTGTTTTTT
TRBJ1-1,TRBV11-3,.,few,CASSLRGGLEAFF,TGTGCCAGCAGCTTAAGGGGAGGGCTGGAAGCTTTCTTT
TRBJ1-1,TRBV27,TRBD1,many,CASSPGGWTEAFF,TGTGCCAGCAGTCCAGGGGGGTGGACTGAAGCTTTCTTT
TRBJ1-1,TRBV2,.,many,CASSGLSGATNTEAFF,TGTGCCAGCAGTGGCCTCTCAGGGGCCACGAACACTGAAGCTTTCTTT
TRBJ2-7,TRBV6-1,TRBD1,many,CASRRDSSYEQYF,TGTGCCAGCCGTCGGGACAGCTCCTACGAGCAGTACTTC
TRBJ1-5,TRBV9,TRBD1,many,CASSGPGQLQPQHF,TGTGCCAGCAGCGGCCCGGGACAGCTTCAGCCCCAGCATTTT
TRBJ2-1,TRBV27,TRBD2,.,CASSSGTSGRALTINEQFF,TGTGCCAGCAGTTCGGGGACTAGCGGGAGGGCCCTGACAATCAATGAGCAGTTCTTC
TRBJ2-2,TRBV12-3/TRBV12-4,TRBD2,few,CASSLSPLLFSGRSDTGELFF,TGTGCCAGCAGTTTATCTCCGTTACTTTTTAGCGGGAGATCGGACACCGGGGAGCTGTTTTTT
TRBJ2-7,TRBV19,TRBD2,many,CASSIRTVGGYEQYF,TGTGCCAGTAGTATCCGGACTGTGGGAGGGTACGAGCAGTACTTC
TRBJ1-1,TRBV7-8,.,.,CASSPRRNTEAFF,TGTGCCAGCAGCCCTCGGCGGAACACTGAAGCTTTCTTT
TRBJ2-1,TRBV5-1,.,many,CASRRQPPLSNEQFF,TGCGCCAGCAGGCGGCAACCCCCCCTCTCCAATGAGCAGTTCTTC
TRBJ1-3,TRBV5-1,.,many,CASSLDGTSGNTIYF,TGCGCCAGCAGCTTGGACGGGACTTCTGGAAACACCATATATTTT
TRBJ2-5,TRBV5-4,TRBD2,.,CASSWGGLQETQYF,TGTGCCAGCAGCTGGGGGGGTTTACAAGAGACCCAGTACTTC
TRBJ1-1,TRBV5-6,.,many,CASSLSGEWMNTEAFF,TGTGCCAGCAGCTTATCAGGGGAATGGATGAACACTGAAGCTTTCTTT
TRBJ2-7,TRBV7-8,.,many,CASSLHLGAHEQYF,TGTGCCAGCAGCTTACACTTGGGGGCGCACGAGCAGTACTTC
TRBJ1-5,TRBV19,.,many,CASDDSSTRPNQPQHF,TGTGCCAGTGACGACAGTTCAACCAGACCCAATCAGCCCCAGCATTTT
TRBJ1-2,TRBV18,.,few,CASSPLDRPLNGYTF,TGTGCCAGCTCACCACTCGACAGGCCCCTTAATGGCTACACCTTC
TRBJ2-7,TRBV5-1,TRBD1,many,CASSLAGTGAYEQYF,TGCGCCAGCAGCTTGGCCGGGACAGGGGCCTACGAGCAGTACTTC
TRBJ2-7,TRBV7-9,.,.,CASSLEASATPYEQYF,TGTGCCAGCAGCTTAGAGGCTAGCGCCACCCCCTACGAGCAGTACTTC
TRBJ2-7,TRBV20-1,TRBD2,many,CSASLLAGYEQYF,TGCAGTGCTAGTCTACTAGCGGGTTACGAGCAGTACTTC
TRBJ1-2,TRBV27,TRBD1,many,CASSSLRGREGYTF,TGTGCCAGCAGTTCACTCAGGGGGCGCGAGGGCTACACCTTC
TRBJ2-3,TRBV6-2/TRBV6-3,TRBD2,.,CASSKTSGSVTDTQYF,TGTGCCAGCAGTAAGACTAGCGGGAGTGTAACAGATACGCAGTATTTT